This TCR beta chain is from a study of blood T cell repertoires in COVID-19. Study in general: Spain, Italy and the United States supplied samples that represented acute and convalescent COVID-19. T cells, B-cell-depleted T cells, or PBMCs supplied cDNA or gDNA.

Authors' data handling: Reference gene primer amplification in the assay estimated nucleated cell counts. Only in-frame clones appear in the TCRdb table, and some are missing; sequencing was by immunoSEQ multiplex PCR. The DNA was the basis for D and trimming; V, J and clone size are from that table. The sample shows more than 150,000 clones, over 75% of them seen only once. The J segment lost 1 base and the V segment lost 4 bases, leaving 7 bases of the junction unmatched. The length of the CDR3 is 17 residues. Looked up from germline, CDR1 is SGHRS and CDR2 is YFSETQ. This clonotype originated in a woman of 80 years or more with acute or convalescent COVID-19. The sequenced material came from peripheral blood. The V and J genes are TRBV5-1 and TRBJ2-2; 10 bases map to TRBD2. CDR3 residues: CASSTVSSGRNTGELFF. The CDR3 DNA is TGCGCCAGCAGCACTGTTTCTAGCGGGAGGAACACCGGGGAGCTGTTTTTT.